The 18 T cell receptor beta chains presented below share a single source sample, sequenced in a study of identical twins. One entry per CDR3 protein results from TCRdb running MiXCR on the 5' RACE reads. The table shows about 520,000 distinct CDR3 sequences, with around 20% occurring only once. The data also belong to a second study, concerning T cells expressing NK-cell markers.

The specimen was CD4+ T cells sorted from blood. The receptors here all came from a woman between 18 and 30 years old in good health.

The rearrangement joins TRBV3-1 to TRBJ2-2; tentatively, D is TRBD2 (6 bases). Germline CDR1 is LGHDT and CDR2 is YNNKEL (reference sequence). The CDR3 sequence is 14 residues long. V dropped 7 bases and J dropped 6 bases, with 15 bases sitting between them. The CDR3 DNA is TGTGCCAGCAAGGGACGGGAGAGGGCCGGGGAGCTGTTTTTT. It yields the protein CASKGRERAGELFF.

This chain joins TRBV10-3 and TRBJ2-3; D might be TRBD2 (5 bases). The CDR3 runs 11 residues. The germline gives CDR1 ENHRY, CDR2 SYGVKD. CDR3 protein: CGAGGRDTQYF. The CDR3 nucleotides are TGTGGCGCGGGTGGTAGAGATACGCAGTATTTT.

The chain has TRBV11-2 and TRBJ1-2; no clear D. Germline values: CDR1 SGHAT, CDR2 FQNNGV. The CDR3 extends over 16 amino acids. V gave up 5 bases and J gave up 4 bases, with 20 bases separating them. CDR3 sequence reads: CASSHDATGRAYGYTF. CDR3 sequence (DNA): TGTGCCAGCAGCCACGACGCGACGGGTCGAGCCTATGGCTACACCTTC.

A single count supports this clonotype. The chain carries TRBV10-3 and TRBJ1-5; possibly TRBD1 for D (5 bases). CDR3 length: 14 residues. Trimming left V 2 bases short and J 5 bases short, with 10 bases between. The V gene's germline CDR1 is ENHRY and CDR2 SYGVKD. CDR3 in amino acids: CAISERVQDQPQHF. The CDR3 DNA sequence: TGTGCCATCAGTGAGCGAGTACAGGATCAGCCCCAGCATTTT.

The rearrangement links TRBV11-2 to TRBJ2-2; D ambiguous. CDR1 is SGHAT and CDR2 is FQNNGV in the germline V gene. CDR3 length: 14 residues. Trimming removed 0 bases at V and 6 bases at J, with 8 bases between. The CDR3 nucleotides read TGTGCCAGCAGCTTAGAGGCCCGTGCCGGGGAGCTGTTTTTT. This gives the protein CASSLEARAGELFF.

This chain joins TRBV6-1 and TRBJ1-1, with D perhaps matching TRBD1 (5 bases). V lost 6 bases to trimming and J lost 4 bases, with 12 bases between them. The CDR3 runs 13 residues. Germline CDR1 and CDR2: MNHNS and SASEGT. CDR3 amino acids: CASRPGWATEAFF. CDR3 bases: TGTGCCAGCAGGCCAGGGTGGGCCACTGAAGCTTTCTTT.

This clonotype turned up a few times. The CDR3 reads CASSQLAGVGEQYF. Written as DNA, the CDR3 is TGTGCCAGCAGCCAACTAGCGGGAGTAGGTGAGCAGTACTTC. The chain carries TRBV3-1 and TRBJ2-7; 10 nucleotides align to TRBD2. This CDR3 spans 14 amino acids. V lost 2 bases and J lost 7; bases outside the gene matches: 5. CDR1 and CDR2 (germline): LGHDT, YNNKEL (reference sequence).

The chain carries TRBV15 and TRBJ2-3, with a weak D call TRBD2 (6 bases). V lost 0 bases and J lost 2, with 12 bases in between. CDR3 length equals 16 residues. The germline CDR1 and CDR2 sequences are LNHNV and YYDKDF (reference sequence). The CDR3 sequence: CATSRDAGSFTDTQYF. For the CDR3, the DNA is TGTGCCACCAGCAGAGATGCGGGATCCTTCACAGATACGCAGTATTTT.

The chain is built from TRBV5-1 and TRBJ1-5, with 11 bases that match TRBD1. The V segment lost 4 bases and the J segment 3 bases; nucleotides outside the gene matches: 6. Germline-derived CDR1 and CDR2 are SGHRS and YFSETQ. The CDR3 covers 16 residues. CDR3 region: CASSVGTGGPNQPQHF. Written as DNA, the CDR3 is TGCGCCAGCAGCGTCGGGACAGGGGGTCCCAATCAGCCCCAGCATTTT.

This chain's CDR3 is CASSPVLTGILYEQYF. In DNA form, the CDR3 reads TGCGCCAGCAGCCCGGTTTTAACAGGTATCCTCTACGAGCAGTACTTC. V and J are TRBV4-1 and TRBJ2-7, with D maybe TRBD1 (5 bases). CDR1 is MGHRA and CDR2 is YSYEKL in the germline V gene. The CDR3 is 16 residues long. Trimming removed 4 bases from V and 3 bases from J, with 19 bases in between.

This clonotype was detected only a few times. This CDR3 is CASSQGRQWSSYEQYF. DNA for the CDR3: TGTGCCAGCAGCCAGGGGAGACAGTGGAGTTCCTACGAGCAGTACTTC. The rearrangement joins TRBV14 to TRBJ2-7; perhaps D is TRBD1 or TRBD2 (5 bases each). The V gene's germline CDR1 is SGHDN and CDR2 FVKESK. V was clipped by 3 bases and J by 1 base, with 16 bases between them. The CDR3 totals 16 residues.

This clonotype turned up a few times. This chain uses TRBV6-1 with TRBJ1-2; D gene ambiguous. V was clipped by 6 bases and J by 4 bases, with 15 bases between them. From germline, CDR1 is MNHNS and CDR2 SASEGT. This CDR3 is built from 14 residues. CDR3 loop: CASRSVRNGYGYTF. The DNA of the CDR3 is TGTGCCAGCAGGTCGGTCAGGAATGGCTATGGCTACACCTTC.

This clonotype came up a few times. The chain carries TRBV5-4 and TRBJ2-5, with a tentative D call TRBD2 (6 bases). CDR3 length: 16 amino acids. Trimming pared 0 bases from V and 1 base from J, leaving 13 bases between. Germline V lookup: CDR1 SGHNT, CDR2 YYREEE (reference sequence). The DNA of the CDR3 is TGTGCCAGCAGCTTGGGGGGCGGGGTCCGCCAAGAGACCCAGTACTTC. It specifies CASSLGGGVRQETQYF.

There are a few counts of this clonotype. The genes are TRBV20-1 and TRBJ2-7, with 8 bases that match TRBD2. This CDR3 has 15 amino acids. The germline CDR1 and CDR2 sequences are DFQATT and SNEGSKA (reference sequence). V trimming: 1 base; J trimming: 3 bases; junction bases outside the gene matches: 8. The CDR3 sequence: CSARAPLAGYYEQYF. The CDR3 nucleotides are TGCAGTGCTAGAGCGCCGTTAGCGGGGTACTACGAGCAGTACTTC.

The rearrangement joins TRBV3-1 to TRBJ2-7; 11 bases map to TRBD2. Germline values: CDR1 LGHDT, CDR2 YNNKEL (reference sequence). V lost 5 bases to trimming and J lost 4 bases; unmatched junction nucleotides: 4. There are 14 residues in the CDR3. CDR3 sequence reads: CASSILAGEYEQYF. CDR3 DNA: TGTGCCAGCAGCATACTAGCGGGAGAATACGAGCAGTACTTC.

This clonotype was observed many times. V and J are TRBV9 and TRBJ2-1; 7 bases are shared with TRBD2. Germline CDR1 is SGDLS and CDR2 is YYNGEE. The J segment lost 10 bases and the V segment lost 0 bases, leaving 4 bases of the junction unmatched. The CDR3 covers 13 residues. In nucleotides, the CDR3 is TGTGCCAGCAGCGTAGAGCTAGCGGACGAGCAGTTCTTC. This sequence encodes CASSVELADEQFF. The full variable domain, with the rest looked up from reference TRBV9 and TRBJ2-1, is DSGVTQTPKHLITATGQRVTLRCSPRSGDLSVYWYQQSLDQGLQFLIQYYNGEERAKGNILERFSAQQFPDLHSELNLSSLELGDSALYFCASSVELADEQFFGPGTRLTVL.

The V call is TRBV6-1, the J call TRBJ1-1, with D maybe TRBD1 (5 bases). V was pared by 5 bases and J by 6 bases, with 25 bases between. Germline V gives CDR1 MNHNS, CDR2 SASEGT. The CDR3 is made up of 17 amino acids. CDR3 amino acids: CASSLHPGRLAKAEAFF. The CDR3 DNA reads TGTGCCAGCAGTCTGCATCCGGGACGGTTAGCCAAGGCTGAAGCTTTCTTT.

This rearrangement joins TRBV7-2 to TRBJ2-1; a possible D gene is TRBD1 (7 bases). Germline V gives CDR1 SGHTA, CDR2 FQGNSA. This CDR3 comprises 17 residues. The CDR3 nucleotides read TGTGTGAGCAGCTTAGGGGGCGGGATTTCCTCGGGGAATGAGCAGTTCTTC. Protein: CVSSLGGGISSGNEQFF.